This entry describes one TCR beta chain. The antigen remains unidentified. CDR1 and CDR2 from the germline V gene are SEHNR and FQNEAQ (reference sequence). V lost 6 bases, J lost 1 base, and 19 bases lay in between. The CDR3 covers 17 residues. The data originate from a study of early stage breast cancer tumors. Looking at the study overall: About 70% of the 16 invasive tumors were ER+, PR+ and HER2-. Invasive lobular carcinomas made up about 30% of the 12 ER+/PR+/HER2- tumors.

Whole-study findings and limits: Unsorted bulk genomic DNA sequencing lacked pairing and functional marker data.

The repertoire was sequenced with immunoSEQ multiplex PCR; TCRdb's copy has only in-frame clones and lacks some. The sample shows about 51,000 clones, about three quarters of them seen only once. The chain uses TRBV7-9 and TRBJ1-3, with D unresolved. The source of this sequence is a person in their 40s with breast cancer. Sequenced sample: blood. The CDR3 spells CASRSVGGIRSGNTIYF. CDR3 bases: TGTGCCAGCAGATCAGTGGGAGGGATCAGATCTGGAAACACCATATATTTT.